Shown below are 27 T cell receptor beta chains from a single sample sequenced in a study of blood T cells in healthy people across ages. Combining a sample-barcoded 5' primer with a J-beta primer mix, a second PCR ran for about 7 to 11 cycles. TCRdb independently ran MiXCR on the 5' RACE reads; one entry per CDR3 protein. The sample yields 630,000 or so distinct CDR3 sequences, about 30% seen once. Sequencing was carried out using blood. The receptors here all came from a woman older than 75 in good health.

As regards this clonotype: A much larger clone is a single base away; this may be a read error. This chain links TRBV27 with TRBJ2-5; 9 nucleotides match TRBD2. Gene TRBJ2-7 matches the end of the DNA better, so the J call may be wrong. The CDR3 loop spans 17 amino acids. The germline V gene encodes CDR1 MNHEY and CDR2 SMNVEV (reference sequence). CDR3 sequence: CASRLSWRGVAGAEQYF. The CDR3 nucleotides are TGTGCCAGCAGATTATCGTGGAGGGGGGTAGCGGGGGCCGAGCAGTACTTC.

With respect to this clonotype: A much larger clone is a single base away; this may be a read error. The chain is built from TRBV4-1 and TRBJ2-5; D is possibly TRBD1 (6 bases). Germline V gene sequence: CDR1 MGHRA, CDR2 YSYEKL. The CDR3 is 13 amino acids. Deletions cut 4 bases from V and 7 bases from J, with 13 bases between. The CDR3 spells CASSLDRMGTQYF. The CDR3 DNA sequence: TGCGCCAGCAGCCTTGACAGGATGGGGACCCAGTACTTC.

Comment on this clonotype: With a much larger clone just one base away, this may be a read error. The rearrangement joins TRBV30 to TRBJ2-1; the match to TRBD2 covers 11 bases. The J call could be wrong; TRBJ2-7 is a better fit for the DNA end. The CDR3 is 14 amino acids. Per the germline V gene, CDR1 is GTSNPN and CDR2 is SVGIG (reference sequence). CDR3 coding DNA: TGTGCCTGGAGCGTTGGGACTAGCGGAGGTGAGCAGTACTTC. This translates into CAWSVGTSGGEQYF.

This clonotype was observed a few times. The chain recombines TRBV7-6 with TRBJ2-1, with TRBD2 identical over 9 bases. V was pared by 2 bases and J by 5 bases, with 7 bases of the junction left unmatched. CDR1 SGHVS and CDR2 FNYEAQ come from the germline V gene. The CDR3 extends over 16 amino acids. CDR3 residues: CASSLIGSGRNNEQFF. The DNA of the CDR3 is TGTGCCAGCAGCTTAATAGGTAGCGGGAGAAACAATGAGCAGTTCTTC.

This clonotype was detected many times. CDR3 DNA: TGTGCCACCAGCAGAGATCCCACGGGACTCGCCAATGAGCAGTTCTTC. It encodes CATSRDPTGLANEQFF. The chain recombines TRBV15 with TRBJ2-1; tentatively, D is TRBD2 (6 bases). The CDR3 totals 16 residues. V shed 0 bases and J shed 6 bases, with 15 bases lying between them. The germline V gene has CDR1 LNHNV and CDR2 YYDKDF (reference sequence). Combining the CDR3 with reference TRBV15 and TRBJ2-1 gives the whole variable domain DAMVIQNPRYQVTQFGKPVTLSCSQTLNHNVMYWYQQKSSQAPKLLFHYYDKDFNNEADTPDNFQSRRPNTSFCFLDIRSPGLGDTAMYLCATSRDPTGLANEQFFGPGTRLTVL.

This clonotype showed up just a few times. Just one base apart from a much larger clone, this may be a read error. CDR3: CAALMGGRRTDTQYF. The CDR3, as DNA: TGTGCCGCCCTAATGGGCGGGAGACGCACAGATACGCAGTATTTT. The chain uses TRBV12-3 or TRBV12-4 and TRBJ2-3, with 7 bases aligning to TRBD2. Losses at the gene ends were 11 bases for V and 1 base for J; bases not matched to a gene: 12. This CDR3 has 15 residues.

This clonotype was counted ten times or more. The chain links TRBV19 to TRBJ2-7, with 7 nucleotides matching TRBD1. V lost 1 base, J lost 5 bases, and 2 bases stayed unmatched. Germline assignment: CDR1 LNHDA and CDR2 SQIVND (reference sequence). The CDR3 has 13 amino acids. This CDR3 reads CASSIGQGDEQYF. The CDR3 DNA is TGTGCCAGTAGTATAGGACAGGGTGACGAGCAGTACTTC. The variable domain in full, with the rest retrieved from reference TRBV19 and TRBJ2-7, is DGGITQSPKYLFRKEGQNVTLSCEQNLNHDAMYWYRQDPGQGLRLIYYSQIVNDFQKGDIAEGYSVSREKKESFPLTVTSAQKNPTAFYLCASSIGQGDEQYFGPGTRLTVT.

The chain couples TRBV4-1 to TRBJ1-6; TRBD1 matches at 7 bases. The CDR3 sequence is 16 residues long. Germline trimming cut 7 bases from V and 8 bases from J; bases unmatched to any gene: 14. Per the germline V gene, CDR1 is MGHRA and CDR2 is YSYEKL. DNA for the CDR3: TGCGCCAGCACCACAAACCGTGACAGGGTCGATTCACCCCTCCACTTT. Translated, it gives CASTTNRDRVDSPLHF.

This clonotype was counted between two and nine times. V is TRBV6-5 and J is TRBJ1-6; D unresolved. The germline V gene encodes CDR1 MNHEY and CDR2 SVGAGI. Trimming took 2 bases from V and 6 from J, leaving 14 bases between them. The CDR3 is made up of 16 amino acids. CDR3: CASSYGRISGNSPLHF. CDR3 coding DNA: TGTGCCAGCAGTTACGGGAGAATCTCTGGTAATTCACCCCTCCACTTT.

This clonotype showed up many times. The rearrangement joins TRBV6-5 to TRBJ1-2; D not certain. Trimming took 0 bases from V and 5 from J, leaving 10 bases between them. The length of the CDR3 is 14 residues. Germline V lookup: CDR1 MNHEY, CDR2 SVGAGI. The CDR3 region has the DNA TGTGCCAGCAGTTACTCGAGGCCGGAATATGGCTACACCTTC. It codes for CASSYSRPEYGYTF.

This clonotype has at least ten counts. This sequence may be a read error, since a much larger clone differs from it by one base. The chain combines TRBV20-1 with TRBJ2-7; possibly TRBD2 for D (5 bases). The V end lost 0 bases, the J end lost 6 bases, and 21 bases lay between the germline ends. CDR3 length: 16 amino acids. In germline, CDR1 is DFQATT, CDR2 SNEGSKA (reference sequence). CDR3 protein: CSARDPAALDFSEQYF. The CDR3 DNA reads as TGCAGTGCTAGAGATCCAGCGGCGTTAGACTTCTCCGAGCAGTACTTC.

This clonotype was found a few times. The chain has TRBV24-1 and TRBJ2-2, with D possibly matching TRBD2 (5 bases). This CDR3 contains 15 residues. Germline values: CDR1 KGHDR, CDR2 SFDVKD. V dropped 3 bases and J dropped 0 bases, with 7 bases sitting between them. The CDR3 sequence is CATSDPRANTGELFF. As DNA, the CDR3 is TGTGCCACCAGTGATCCGAGGGCGAACACCGGGGAGCTGTTTTTT.

The chain carries TRBV7-2 and TRBJ1-5; possibly TRBD1 for D (5 bases). The CDR3 totals 15 residues. Germline V gene data show CDR1 as SGHTA and CDR2 as FQGNSA. The ends were cut back, 5 bases at V and 1 base at J, with 12 bases in the middle. The chain's CDR3 is CASSPRELSNQPQHF. In DNA form, the CDR3 reads TGTGCCAGCAGCCCCAGGGAGTTGAGCAATCAGCCCCAGCATTTT.

V is TRBV6-2 or TRBV6-3 and J is TRBJ1-5, with D possibly being TRBD1 (6 bases). The CDR3 is 12 amino acids. Per germline, CDR1 MNHEY and CDR2 SVGEGT. Trimming stripped 11 bases from V and 4 bases from J, with 12 bases between. CDR3 sequence (DNA): TGTGCCCGCCACAGGGATAATCAGCCCCAGCATTTT. Residues: CARHRDNQPQHF.

The table lists this clonotype with many counts. This chain uses TRBV5-1 with TRBJ2-7; 7 bases align to TRBD2. CDR1 SGHRS and CDR2 YFSETQ come from the germline V gene. V was clipped by 4 bases and J by 4 bases; unmatched bases: 14. The length of the CDR3 is 16 residues. This CDR3 is CASSPEWGGRGYEQYF. In DNA, the CDR3 is TGCGCCAGCAGCCCGGAGTGGGGGGGAAGAGGATACGAGCAGTACTTC.

This clonotype was recorded at least ten times. The chain carries TRBV10-3 and TRBJ2-5; D is unresolved. Germline V gives CDR1 ENHRY, CDR2 SYGVKD. V gave up 3 bases and J gave up 5 bases, with 13 bases separating them. This CDR3 region has 14 residues. CDR3 in DNA: TGTGCCATCAGTGAAGGTAGAACATTGGAGACCCAGTACTTC. Translated: CAISEGRTLETQYF.

This clonotype was seen repeatedly, ten times or more. The V call is TRBV20-1, the J call TRBJ2-4; TRBD1 agrees at 11 bases. Germline lookup yields CDR1 DFQATT and CDR2 SNEGSKA (reference sequence). With 8 bases clipped from V and 9 bases from J, the junction kept 15 bases outside the gene matches. The length of the CDR3 is 15 residues. The CDR3 loop is CSSNRGQGVDGIQYF. The CDR3, as DNA: TGCAGTTCAAACAGGGGACAGGGGGTTGATGGCATTCAGTACTTC.

The V call is TRBV7-9, the J call TRBJ1-4; 8 bases map to TRBD1. V was pared by 1 base and J by 3 bases, with 1 base of the junction left unmatched. The CDR3 extends over 15 amino acids. The germline V gene has CDR1 SEHNR and CDR2 FQNEAQ (reference sequence). The CDR3 DNA follows: TGTGCCAGCAGCTTAGGGGACAGGTCTAATGAAAAACTGTTTTTT. Its protein is CASSLGDRSNEKLFF. Complete variable domain (other parts from reference TRBV7-9 and TRBJ1-4): DTGVSQNPRHKITKRGQNVTFRCDPISEHNRLYWYRQTLGQGPEFLTYFQNEAQLEKSRLLSDRFSAERPKGSFSTLEIQRTEQGDSAMYLCASSLGDRSNEKLFFGSGTQLSVL.

This clonotype was counted a few times. The gene calls are TRBV30 and TRBJ2-3, with 9 bases lining up with TRBD2. The CDR3 totals 15 residues. Germline CDR1 is GTSNPN and CDR2 is SVGIG (reference sequence). V lost 1 base, J lost 6 bases, and 8 bases stayed unmatched. CDR3 in amino acids: CAWSALAGPRDTQYF. DNA for the CDR3: TGTGCCTGGAGTGCTCTAGCGGGGCCCAGGGATACGCAGTATTTT. Looking up the rest from reference TRBV30 and TRBJ2-3 gives the full variable domain: SQTIHQWPATLVQPVGSPLSLECTVEGTSNPNLYWYRQAAGRGLQLLFYSVGIGQISSEVPQNLSASRPQDRQFILSSKKLLLSDSGFYLCAWSALAGPRDTQYFGPGTRLTVL.

This clonotype was observed a handful of times. The chain joins TRBV3-1 to TRBJ1-3, with D possibly TRBD1 on 5 matching bases. The V gene's germline CDR1 is LGHDT and CDR2 YNNKEL (reference sequence). V was clipped by 7 bases and J by 0 bases, with 16 bases between them. There are 16 residues in the CDR3. CDR3 nucleotides: TGTGCCAGCACCCAGTTCAGGGACCCCTCTGGAAACACCATATATTTT. Translating it yields CASTQFRDPSGNTIYF. Full variable domain (missing parts from reference TRBV3-1 and TRBJ1-3): DTAVSQTPKYLVTQMGNDKSIKCEQNLGHDTMYWYKQDSKKFLKIMFSYNNKELIINETVPNRFSPKSPDKAHLNLHINSLELGDSAVYFCASTQFRDPSGNTIYFGEGSWLTVV.

This clonotype turned up a few times. The chain joins TRBV3-1 to TRBJ2-2, with 9 bases matching TRBD1. Germline V CDR1 and CDR2: LGHDT, YNNKEL (reference sequence). Losses at the gene ends were 6 bases for V and 3 bases for J; bases not matched to a gene: 2. The CDR3 loop spans 14 amino acids. The CDR3 protein is CASRRQGDTGELFF. CDR3 coding DNA: TGTGCCAGCAGGCGACAGGGGGACACCGGGGAGCTGTTTTTT.

DNA of the CDR3: TGCAGTGCTAGACTAGCGGGGTTTCACAATGAGCAGTTCTTC. Encoded protein: CSARLAGFHNEQFF. J is TRBJ2-1 and V is TRBV20-1; 9 bases agree with TRBD2. This CDR3 has 14 amino acids. J gave up 5 bases and V 2 bases, and 4 bases lay outside the gene matches. Germline V lookup: CDR1 DFQATT, CDR2 SNEGSKA (reference sequence).

This clonotype was recorded at least ten times. This rearrangement joins TRBV11-2 to TRBJ2-3; no definite D call. Between the trimmed V and J ends, which lost 4 bases and 6 bases, there was a span of 8 bases. The CDR3 length is 12 residues. Germline CDR1 is SGHAT and CDR2 is FQNNGV. The CDR3 spells CASSSWSDTQYF. CDR3 sequence (DNA): TGTGCCAGCAGCTCTTGGTCGGATACGCAGTATTTT.

This clonotype was counted only a few times. V and J are TRBV7-2 and TRBJ1-1; D unclear. Trimming pared 2 bases from V and 1 base from J, leaving 11 bases between. Germline lookup yields CDR1 SGHTA and CDR2 FQGNSA. This CDR3 has 15 residues. CDR3 bases: TGTGCCAGCAGCTTATCGAGCAGTCAGAACACTGAAGCTTTCTTT. Protein sequence: CASSLSSSQNTEAFF.

The V gene is TRBV4-1, the J gene TRBJ2-5; 9 positions match TRBD1. CDR3 length: 17 residues. Per germline, CDR1 MGHRA and CDR2 YSYEKL. V shed 0 bases, J shed 4 bases, and the junction held 9 bases outside the gene matches. The CDR3 is CASSQDWGQGRRETQYF. CDR3 nucleotide sequence: TGCGCCAGCAGCCAAGACTGGGGACAGGGAAGACGAGAGACCCAGTACTTC.

The V call is TRBV7-2, the J call TRBJ2-4, with D possibly TRBD1 on 5 matching bases. The J call may be mistaken, given a closer DNA end match to TRBJ2-5. This CDR3 is built from 15 residues. Germline loops: CDR1 SGHTA, CDR2 FQGNSA. CDR3 sequence (DNA): TGTGCCAGCAGCTTAGGGGGCTTGAAGGGGGAGACCCAGTACTTC. Its protein product is CASSLGGLKGETQYF.

This clonotype was detected only a few times. A single base separates this from a much larger clone, so it may be a read error. The chain combines TRBV7-9 with TRBJ2-7, with TRBD1 matching 8 bases. CDR1 SEHNR and CDR2 FQNEAQ come from the germline V gene (reference sequence). This CDR3 has 15 amino acids. V was pared by 3 bases and J by 7 bases, with 11 bases of the junction left unmatched. CDR3 sequence reads: CASSFTRTGSMEQYF. CDR3 nucleotides: TGTGCCAGCAGCTTTACCAGGACAGGGTCCATGGAGCAGTACTTC.